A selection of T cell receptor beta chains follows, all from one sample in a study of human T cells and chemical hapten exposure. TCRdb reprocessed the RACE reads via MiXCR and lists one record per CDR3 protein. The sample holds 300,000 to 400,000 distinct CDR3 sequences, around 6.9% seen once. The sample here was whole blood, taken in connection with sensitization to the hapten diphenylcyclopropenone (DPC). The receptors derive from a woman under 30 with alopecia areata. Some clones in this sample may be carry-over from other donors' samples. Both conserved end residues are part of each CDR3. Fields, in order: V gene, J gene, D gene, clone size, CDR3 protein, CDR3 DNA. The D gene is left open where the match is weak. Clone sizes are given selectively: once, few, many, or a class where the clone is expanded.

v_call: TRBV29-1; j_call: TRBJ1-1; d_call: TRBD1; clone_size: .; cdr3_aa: CSVGGQGNTEAFF; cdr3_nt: TGCAGCGTTGGGGGACAGGGGAATACTGAAGCTTTCTTT
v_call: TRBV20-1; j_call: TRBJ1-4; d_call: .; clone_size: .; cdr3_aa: CSARIVSEEKLFF; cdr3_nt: TGCAGTGCTAGAATTGTCAGTGAGGAAAAACTGTTTTTT
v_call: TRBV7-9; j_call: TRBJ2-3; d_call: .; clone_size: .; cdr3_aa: CASSSFVGTDTQYF; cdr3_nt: TGTGCCAGCAGCTCCTTCGTGGGCACAGATACGCAGTATTTT
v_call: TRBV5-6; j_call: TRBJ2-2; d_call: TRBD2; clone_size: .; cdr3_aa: CASSLVRLAGGPRELFF; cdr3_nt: TGTGCCAGCAGCTTGGTCCGCCTAGCGGGGGGGCCCCGGGAGCTGTTTTTT
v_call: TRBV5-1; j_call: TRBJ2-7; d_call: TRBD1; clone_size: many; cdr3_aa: CASSLWGGTGAEEQYF; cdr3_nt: TGCGCCAGCAGCTTGTGGGGCGGGACAGGAGCAGAAGAGCAGTACTTC
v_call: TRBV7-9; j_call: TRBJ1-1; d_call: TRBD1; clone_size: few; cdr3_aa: CASSQPGAAGGEAFF; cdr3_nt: TGTGCCAGCAGTCAGCCCGGGGCAGCAGGGGGTGAAGCTTTCTTT
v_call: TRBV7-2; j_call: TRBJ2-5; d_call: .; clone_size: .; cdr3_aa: CASSLGATKETQYF; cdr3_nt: TGTGCCAGCAGCTTAGGAGCCACTAAAGAGACCCAGTACTTC
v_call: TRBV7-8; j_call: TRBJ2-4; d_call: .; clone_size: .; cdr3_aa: CASSQFIAKNIQYF; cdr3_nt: TGTGCCAGCAGCCAATTCATAGCCAAAAACATTCAGTACTTC
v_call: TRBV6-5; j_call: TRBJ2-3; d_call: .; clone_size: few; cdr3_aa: CASSHPPSGTDTQYF; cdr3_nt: TGTGCCAGCAGTCACCCCCCTAGCGGCACAGATACGCAGTATTTT
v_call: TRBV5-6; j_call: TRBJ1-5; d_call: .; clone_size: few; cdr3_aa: CASSLYIGERDQPQHF; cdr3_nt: TGTGCCAGCAGCTTGTATATAGGGGAGAGGGATCAGCCCCAGCATTTT
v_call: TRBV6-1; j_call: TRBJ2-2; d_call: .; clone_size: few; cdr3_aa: CASSEVPGRNTGELFF; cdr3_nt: TGTGCCAGCAGTGAAGTCCCGGGCAGAAACACCGGGGAGCTGTTTTTT
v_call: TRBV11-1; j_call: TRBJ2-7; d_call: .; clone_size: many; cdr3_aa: CASSLRATEQYF; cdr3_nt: TGTGCCAGCAGCTTAAGGGCTACCGAGCAGTACTTC
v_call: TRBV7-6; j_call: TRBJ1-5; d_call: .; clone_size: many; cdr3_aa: CASSLVTGGYSNQPQHF; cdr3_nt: TGTGCCAGCAGCTTAGTTACAGGAGGTTATAGCAATCAGCCCCAGCATTTT
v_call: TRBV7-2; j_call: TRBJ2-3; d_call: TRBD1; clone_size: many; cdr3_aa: CASSPYRGITSTDTQYF; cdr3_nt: TGTGCCAGCAGCCCATACAGGGGAATAACTAGCACAGATACGCAGTATTTT
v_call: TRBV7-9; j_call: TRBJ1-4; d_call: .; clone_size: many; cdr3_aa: CASSLEGFEKLFF; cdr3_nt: TGTGCCAGCAGCTTAGAGGGTTTCGAAAAACTGTTTTTT
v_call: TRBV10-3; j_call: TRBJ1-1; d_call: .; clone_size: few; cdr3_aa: CAISVDGNTEAFF; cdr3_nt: TGTGCCATCAGTGTTGACGGCAACACTGAAGCTTTCTTT
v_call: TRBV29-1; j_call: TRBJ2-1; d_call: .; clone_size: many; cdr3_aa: CSVDEGVQGNEQFF; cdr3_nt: TGCAGCGTTGACGAGGGGGTGCAAGGGAATGAGCAGTTCTTC
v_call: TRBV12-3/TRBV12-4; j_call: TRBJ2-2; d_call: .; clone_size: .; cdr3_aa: CASSLADHTGELFF; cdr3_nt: TGTGCCAGCAGTTTAGCCGATCACACCGGGGAGCTGTTTTTT
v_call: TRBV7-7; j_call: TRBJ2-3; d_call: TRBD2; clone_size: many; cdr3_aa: CASSRKLAVDDTQYF; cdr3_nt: TGTGCTAGCAGCCGCAAACTAGCGGTGGACGATACGCAGTATTTT
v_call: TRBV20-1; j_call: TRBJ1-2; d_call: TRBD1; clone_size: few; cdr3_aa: CSAKLSGEGAGYGYTF; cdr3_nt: TGCAGTGCTAAACTTTCTGGGGAGGGGGCCGGTTATGGCTACACCTTC
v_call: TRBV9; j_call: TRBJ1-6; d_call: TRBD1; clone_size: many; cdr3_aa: CASSSQTGEDSPLHF; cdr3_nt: TGTGCCAGCAGCTCACAGACAGGGGAAGATTCACCCCTCCACTTT
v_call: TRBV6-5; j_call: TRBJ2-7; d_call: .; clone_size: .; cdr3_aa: CASSYTGLAGREQYF; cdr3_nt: TGTGCCAGCAGTTACACTGGCCTAGCTGGGAGAGAGCAGTACTTC
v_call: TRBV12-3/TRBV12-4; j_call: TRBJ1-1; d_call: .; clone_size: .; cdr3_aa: CAAGENTEAFF; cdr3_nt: TGTGCCGCGGGGGAGAACACTGAAGCTTTCTTT
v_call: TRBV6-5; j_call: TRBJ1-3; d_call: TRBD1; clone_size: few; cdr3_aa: CASSGTVSGNTIYF; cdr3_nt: TGTGCCAGCAGTGGGACAGTCTCTGGAAACACCATATATTTT
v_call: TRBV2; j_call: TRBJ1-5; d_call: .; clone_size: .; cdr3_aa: CASMNSQPQHF; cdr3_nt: TGTGCCAGCATGAACAGTCAGCCCCAGCATTTT
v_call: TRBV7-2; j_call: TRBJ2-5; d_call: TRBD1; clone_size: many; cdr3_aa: CASSLAAAGTGAQYF; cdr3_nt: TGTGCCAGCAGCTTAGCGGCGGCAGGCACAGGGGCCCAGTACTTC
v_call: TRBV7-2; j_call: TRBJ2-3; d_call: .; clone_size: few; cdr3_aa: CASSFGPVTDTQYF; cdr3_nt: TGTGCCAGCAGCTTTGGACCTGTCACAGATACGCAGTATTTT
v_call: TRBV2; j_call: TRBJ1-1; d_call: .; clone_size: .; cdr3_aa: CATGGDMNTEAFF; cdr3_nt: TGTGCCACGGGGGGGGACATGAACACTGAAGCTTTCTTT
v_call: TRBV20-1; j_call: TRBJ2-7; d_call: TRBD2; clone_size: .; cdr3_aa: CSAINSGGLYEQYF; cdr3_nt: TGCAGTGCTATTAATAGCGGGGGCCTCTACGAGCAGTACTTC
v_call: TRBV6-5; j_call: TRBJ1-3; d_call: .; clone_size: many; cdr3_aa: CASRRFSGNTIYF; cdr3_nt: TGTGCCAGCAGGCGGTTTTCTGGAAACACCATATATTTT
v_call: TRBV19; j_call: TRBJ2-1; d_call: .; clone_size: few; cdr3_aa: CASTRWSSYNEQFF; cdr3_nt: TGTGCCAGTACCCGATGGAGCTCCTACAATGAGCAGTTCTTC
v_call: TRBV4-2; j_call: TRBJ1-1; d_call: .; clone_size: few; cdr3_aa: CASSQGGIWRTEAFF; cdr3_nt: TGTGCCAGCAGCCAAGGCGGAATTTGGAGAACTGAAGCTTTCTTT
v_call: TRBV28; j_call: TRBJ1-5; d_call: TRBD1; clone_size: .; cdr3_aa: CASSRRGQRSNQPQHF; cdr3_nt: TGTGCCAGCAGCCGCAGGGGGCAACGTAGCAATCAGCCCCAGCATTTT
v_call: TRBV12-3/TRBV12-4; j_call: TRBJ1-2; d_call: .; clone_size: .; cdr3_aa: CASSFQPGYTF; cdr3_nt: TGTGCCAGCAGTTTTCAACCTGGCTACACCTTC
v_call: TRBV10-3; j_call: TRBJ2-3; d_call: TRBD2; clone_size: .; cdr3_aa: CAISLEAGSTDTQYF; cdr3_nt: TGTGCCATCAGCTTGGAAGCGGGGAGCACAGATACGCAGTATTTT
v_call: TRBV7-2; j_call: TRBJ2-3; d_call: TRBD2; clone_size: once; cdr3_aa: CASSPRTSLSTDTQYF; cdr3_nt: TGTGCCAGCAGCCCCCGGACTAGTCTTAGCACAGATACGCAGTATTTT
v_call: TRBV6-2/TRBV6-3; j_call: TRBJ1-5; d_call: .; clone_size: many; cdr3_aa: CASSYTDNQPQHF; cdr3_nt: TGTGCCAGCAGTTACACGGACAATCAGCCCCAGCATTTT
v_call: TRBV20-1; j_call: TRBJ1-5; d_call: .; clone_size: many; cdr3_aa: CSAREGENQPQHF; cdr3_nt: TGCAGTGCTAGAGAGGGGGAAAATCAGCCCCAGCATTTT
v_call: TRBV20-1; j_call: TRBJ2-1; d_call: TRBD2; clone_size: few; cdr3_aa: CSARDIRRGGSNEQFF; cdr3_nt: TGCAGTGCTAGAGACATCCGACGGGGGGGCAGCAATGAGCAGTTCTTC
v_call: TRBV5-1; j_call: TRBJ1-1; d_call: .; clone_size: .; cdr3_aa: CASSLALGVDTEAFF; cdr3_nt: TGCGCCAGCAGCTTGGCCCTGGGGGTGGATACTGAAGCTTTCTTT
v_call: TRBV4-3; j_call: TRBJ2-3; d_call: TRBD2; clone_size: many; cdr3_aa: CASSQLAGGITDTQYF; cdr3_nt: TGCGCCAGCAGCCAACTAGCGGGGGGTATCACAGATACGCAGTATTTT
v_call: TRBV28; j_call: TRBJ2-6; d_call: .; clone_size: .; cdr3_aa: CASIEADSGANVLTF; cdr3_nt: TGTGCCAGCATAGAGGCGGACTCTGGGGCCAACGTCCTGACTTTC
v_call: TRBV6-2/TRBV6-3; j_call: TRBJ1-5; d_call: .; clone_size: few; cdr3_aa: CASSGTQGGGIQPQHF; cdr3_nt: TGTGCCAGCAGCGGTACACAGGGCGGCGGGATTCAGCCCCAGCATTTT
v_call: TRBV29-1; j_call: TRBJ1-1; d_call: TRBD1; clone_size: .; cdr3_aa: CSVARGGTEAFF; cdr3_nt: TGCAGCGTCGCCAGGGGGGGGACTGAAGCTTTCTTT
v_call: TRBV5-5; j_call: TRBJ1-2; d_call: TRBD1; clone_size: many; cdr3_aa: CASSLGEAGGSYGYTF; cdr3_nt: TGTGCCAGCAGCTTGGGAGAGGCAGGGGGCTCGTATGGCTACACCTTC
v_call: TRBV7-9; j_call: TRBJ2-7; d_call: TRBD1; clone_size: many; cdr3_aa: CASSFEPRQGGSYEQYF; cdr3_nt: TGTGCCAGCAGCTTCGAACCCCGACAGGGGGGGTCCTACGAGCAGTACTTC
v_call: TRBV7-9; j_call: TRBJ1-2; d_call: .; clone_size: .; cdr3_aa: CASSPGTNWRGYTF; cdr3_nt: TGTGCCAGCAGCCCCGGGACAAACTGGCGTGGCTACACCTTC
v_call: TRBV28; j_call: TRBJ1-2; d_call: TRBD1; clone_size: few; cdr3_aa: CASSFMTGYYGYTF; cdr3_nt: TGTGCCAGCAGTTTTATGACAGGGTACTATGGCTACACCTTC